This entry lists 25 T cell receptor beta chains sequenced from one sample in a study of cytomegalovirus exposure and HLA in healthy donors. Assay used: immunoSEQ multiplex PCR; TCRdb lists only in-frame clones, some missing. The table has a few hundred thousand clones, 90% seen once; the top ten hold approximately 0.34%. Sequenced material: PBMCs. The receptors shown here come from a woman aged 18-29 years in good health and CMV-seronegative.

This rearrangement joins TRBV5-1 to TRBJ1-1; D gene uncertain. Between the trimmed V and J ends, which lost 4 bases and 0 bases, there was a span of 13 bases. The length of the CDR3 is 15 residues. The germline gives CDR1 SGHRS, CDR2 YFSETQ. The DNA for the CDR3 is TGCGCCAGCAGCCCGAGCCTGGGCATGAACACTGAAGCTTTCTTT. It encodes CASSPSLGMNTEAFF.

The V gene is TRBV6-6, the J gene TRBJ1-1, with D tentatively TRBD1 (6 bases). V dropped 8 bases and J dropped 1 base, with 20 bases sitting between them. CDR1 is MNHNY and CDR2 is SVGAGI in the germline V gene (reference sequence). There are 16 residues in the CDR3. The CDR3: CASLGGQGSPNTEAFF. The CDR3 DNA sequence: TGTGCCAGCCTGGGGGGGCAGGGGAGCCCGAACACTGAAGCTTTCTTT.

This chain uses TRBV5-6 with TRBJ1-2; 8 bases fit TRBD1. The CDR3 covers 14 residues. V lost 6 bases, J lost 4 bases, and 8 bases stayed unmatched. The germline V gene has CDR1 SGHDT and CDR2 YYEEEE. CDR3 region: CASTQGAGSYGYTF. Here the CDR3 DNA reads TGTGCCAGCACCCAGGGGGCAGGGAGCTATGGCTACACCTTC.

This clone was seen a handful of times. The V gene is TRBV7-2, the J gene TRBJ2-7; TRBD2 aligns across 8 bases. CDR1 and CDR2 from the germline V gene are SGHTA and FQGNSA. This CDR3 contains 12 residues. Unmatched junction bases numbered 0, after V lost 5 bases and J lost 3 bases. CDR3 loop: CASSGTSYEQYF. The CDR3 nucleotides read TGTGCCAGCAGCGGGACTAGCTACGAGCAGTACTTC.

The rearrangement uses TRBV19 and TRBJ2-1, with TRBD2 matching over 13 bases. The CDR3 is 16 amino acids. Germline assignment: CDR1 LNHDA and CDR2 SQIVND (reference sequence). With V trimmed by 6 bases and J by 0 bases, 2 bases remained unmatched. The CDR3 here is CASRGLAGVSYNEQFF. DNA for the CDR3: TGTGCCAGTAGAGGACTAGCGGGGGTCTCCTACAATGAGCAGTTCTTC.

The count of this clone is one. The rearrangement links TRBV7-8 to TRBJ1-1; D is uncertain. This CDR3 region has 12 residues. In germline, CDR1 is SGHVS, CDR2 FQNEAQ. Deletions cut 1 base from V and 3 bases from J, with 3 bases between. The CDR3 spells CASSLVDTEAFF. The CDR3 region has the DNA TGTGCCAGCAGCTTAGTCGACACTGAAGCTTTCTTT.

The chain carries TRBV21-1 and TRBJ1-5; TRBD1 reflects the table's D call only, with no check against the DNA. TRBV21-1 is a pseudogene segment. This CDR3 has 13 amino acids. CDR3: CASSPQGNQPQHF. In nucleotides, the CDR3 is TGTGCCAGCAGCCCCCAGGGGAATCAGCCCCAGCATTTT.

The chain couples TRBV5-1 to TRBJ2-4; 9 nucleotides match TRBD1. Germline CDR1 is SGHRS and CDR2 is YFSETQ. CDR3 size: 15 residues. J was trimmed by 6 bases and V by 1 base; bases with no gene match: 5. The CDR3 bases are TGCGCCAGCAGCTTGAATCCGGGACAGGGAAACATTCAGTACTTC. This codes for CASSLNPGQGNIQYF.

This clone was recorded only once. This rearrangement joins TRBV7-8 to TRBJ1-1, with 7 bases aligning to TRBD1. From germline, CDR1 is SGHVS and CDR2 FQNEAQ. This CDR3 has 14 residues. V gave up 5 bases and J gave up 1 base; unmatched junction bases: 4. In DNA form, the CDR3 reads TGTGCCAGCAGCCAAGGGGGCGGGAACACTGAAGCTTTCTTT. Residues: CASSQGGGNTEAFF.

The chain links TRBV13 to TRBJ2-7; tentative D call: TRBD1 (7 bases). This CDR3 contains 12 residues. The germline V gene encodes CDR1 PRHDT and CDR2 FYEKMQ (reference sequence). The V and J ends lost 5 bases and 7 bases respectively, with 12 bases between them. CDR3 residues: CASSPQGREQYF. The CDR3, as DNA: TGTGCCAGCAGCCCACAGGGGAGGGAGCAGTACTTC.

This chain connects TRBV7-6 to TRBJ1-6; D is perhaps TRBD1 (6 bases). V was cut by 2 bases and J by 2 bases, with 22 bases left in between. The germline V gene has CDR1 SGHVS and CDR2 FNYEAQ. The CDR3 sequence is 20 residues long. The CDR3 coding sequence is TGTGCCAGCAGCTTATCCCCACAGGGCGATACGGCCCCCTATAATTCACCCCTCCACTTT. It codes for CASSLSPQGDTAPYNSPLHF.

CDR3 sequence (DNA): TGTGCCAGCAGCACAAGCCTAGGAGATTTTGGTTCACCCCTCCACTTT. The encoded protein is CASSTSLGDFGSPLHF. J is TRBJ1-6 and V is TRBV9; D ambiguous. The length of the CDR3 is 16 residues. Germline assignment: CDR1 SGDLS and CDR2 YYNGEE. Trimming shortened V by 4 bases and J by 9 bases, and 20 bases separated the two germline ends.

CDR3 sequence reads: CASSPAAGGPYNEQFF. CDR3 coding DNA: TGTGCCAGCAGCCCCGCGGCGGGGGGTCCCTACAATGAGCAGTTCTTC. The gene calls are TRBV5-4 and TRBJ2-1; 8 nucleotides agree with TRBD2. Germline lookup yields CDR1 SGHNT and CDR2 YYREEE (reference sequence). There are 16 residues in the CDR3. V shed 4 bases and J 2 bases; nucleotides not matched to a gene: 8.

The V call is TRBV5-1, the J call TRBJ2-1; 13 nucleotides line up with TRBD2. Looked up from germline, CDR1 is SGHRS and CDR2 is YFSETQ. V shed 6 bases and J 1 base; nucleotides not matched to a gene: 1. The CDR3 has 15 amino acids. CDR3 coding DNA: TGCGCCAGCACACTAGCGGGGGGGTCCTACAATGAGCAGTTCTTC. Residues: CASTLAGGSYNEQFF.

This chain connects TRBV5-1 to TRBJ2-1; 9 positions agree with TRBD2. Germline V lookup: CDR1 SGHRS, CDR2 YFSETQ. Germline trimming cut 3 bases from V and 6 bases from J; bases unmatched to any gene: 10. The CDR3 has 16 residues. CDR3 DNA sequence: TGCGCCAGCAGCTCCAGAGTAGCGGGGGCTACCAATGAGCAGTTCTTC. This codes for CASSSRVAGATNEQFF. Full variable domain (outside the CDR3, taken from reference TRBV5-1 and TRBJ2-1): KAGVTQTPRYLIKTRGQQVTLSCSPISGHRSVSWYQQTPGQGLQFLFEYFSETQRNKGNFPGRFSGRQFSNSRSEMNVSTLELGDSALYLCASSSRVAGATNEQFFGPGTRLTVL.

The V and J genes are TRBV27 and TRBJ1-6, with a tentative D call TRBD1 (6 bases). Between the trimmed V and J ends, which lost 6 bases and 3 bases, there was a span of 15 bases. This CDR3 is 16 amino acids long. Germline-derived CDR1 and CDR2 are MNHEY and SMNVEV (reference sequence). CDR3 loop: CASSLTRQVYNSPLHF. The DNA of the CDR3 is TGTGCCAGCAGCCTCACCCGACAGGTCTATAATTCACCCCTCCACTTT.

The chain joins TRBV18 to TRBJ2-2; 7 nucleotides align to TRBD2. The V gene end was trimmed by 4 bases and the J gene end by 5 bases; junction bases not matched to a gene: 7. The germline V gene encodes CDR1 KGHSH and CDR2 LQKENI. The CDR3 spans 15 residues. The CDR3 sequence: CASSQASGDTGELFF. CDR3 DNA sequence: TGTGCCAGCTCACAGGCTAGCGGAGATACCGGGGAGCTGTTTTTT.

The chain is built from TRBV9 and TRBJ2-3, with TRBD1 matching over 12 bases. The length of the CDR3 is 19 residues. V shed 4 bases, J shed 2 bases, and the junction held 14 bases outside the gene matches. Looked up from germline, CDR1 is SGDLS and CDR2 is YYNGEE. In DNA, the CDR3 is TGTGCCAGCAGCTTAACCGGGACAGGGGGCCCTGGGTCCACAGATACGCAGTATTTT. It is translated as CASSLTGTGGPGSTDTQYF.

This sequence joins TRBV7-2 and TRBJ2-1; D is unclear. The germline gives CDR1 SGHTA, CDR2 FQGNSA. V lost 4 bases to trimming and J lost 7 bases, with 8 bases between them. This CDR3 has 12 residues. As DNA, the CDR3 is TGTGCCAGCAGCTCCCGGTTGAATGAGCAGTTCTTC. Translated: CASSSRLNEQFF.

This sequence joins TRBV7-2 and TRBJ2-5; 8 bases agree with TRBD2. The CDR3 runs to 14 residues. The germline V gene has CDR1 SGHTA and CDR2 FQGNSA. V shed 4 bases and J 5 bases; nucleotides not matched to a gene: 6. Here the CDR3 reads CASSSPGGRETQYF. CDR3 DNA: TGTGCCAGCAGCTCCCCGGGGGGGCGGGAGACCCAGTACTTC.

The sample holds one count of this clone. V and J are TRBV6-5 and TRBJ1-5, with TRBD1 matching 9 bases. The germline V gene encodes CDR1 MNHEY and CDR2 SVGAGI. Trimming took 2 bases from V and 12 from J; bases not matched to a gene: 5. There are 13 residues in the CDR3. The CDR3 DNA reads as TGTGCCAGCAGTTACGCACAGGGGGCTGGCCAGCATTTT. Translating gives CASSYAQGAGQHF.

This clone showed up just a few times. This sequence joins TRBV30 and TRBJ1-5; TRBD1 is a possible D gene (6 bases). The germline gives CDR1 GTSNPN, CDR2 SVGIG (reference sequence). CDR3 length: 15 amino acids. V lost 3 bases and J 5 bases, leaving 17 bases between the germline ends. The CDR3 nucleotides read TGTGCCTGGAGGCGCGGGGGGCCCCTGGATCAGCCCCAGCATTTT. It specifies CAWRRGGPLDQPQHF. Together with reference TRBV30 and TRBJ1-5, the CDR3 gives the full variable domain: SQTIHQWPATLVQPVGSPLSLECTVEGTSNPNLYWYRQAAGRGLQLLFYSVGIGQISSEVPQNLSASRPQDRQFILSSKKLLLSDSGFYLCAWRRGGPLDQPQHFGDGTRLSIL.

V and J are TRBV5-1 and TRBJ1-5; the match to TRBD1 covers 10 bases. The CDR3 sequence is 15 residues long. J was trimmed by 6 bases and V by 4 bases; bases with no gene match: 7. Germline CDR1 SGHRS, CDR2 YFSETQ. The CDR3 protein is CASSDGTGDGQPQHF. The DNA for the CDR3 is TGCGCCAGCAGCGACGGGACAGGGGATGGTCAGCCCCAGCATTTT.

This sequence joins TRBV6-5 and TRBJ1-1; D is unresolved. Per germline, CDR1 MNHEY and CDR2 SVGAGI. Trimming took off 4 bases at V and 4 bases at J, with 13 bases between the two ends. The CDR3 consists of 14 residues. CDR3 sequence reads: CASSLGSAGTEAFF. CDR3 coding DNA: TGTGCCAGCAGTTTGGGGAGCGCGGGCACTGAAGCTTTCTTT.

The genes are TRBV7-9 and TRBJ1-3; D unclear. Germline lookup yields CDR1 SEHNR and CDR2 FQNEAQ (reference sequence). This CDR3 spans 16 amino acids. The ends were cut back, 2 bases at V and 0 bases at J, with 11 bases in the middle. The CDR3 bases are TGTGCCAGCAGCTTATGGCAGGCCCGCTCTGGAAACACCATATATTTT. Protein: CASSLWQARSGNTIYF.